Listed here is a single TCR beta chain. This receptor's antigen is unknown. No quality values exist for individual bases; no much larger clone is one base distant. Data came from an Illumina HiSeq 1500. The public reads were run again by TCRdb, first through fastp at Q25 and then through MiXCR, and only productive beta chains were kept. Rows are unified per CDR3 protein, each entry keeping the most common DNA and genes. Here the sample has around 310,000 distinct CDR3 sequences; roughly 29% occur a single time. The top ten constitute 20% of the sample. Via the germline V gene (reference sequence), CDR1 is MNHNY and CDR2 SVGAGI. The germline V and J ends show losses of 6 bases and 6 bases respectively, and no gene match explains 5 bases of the junction. From the cysteine through the phenylalanine, the CDR3 covers 12 amino acids. CDR3 DNA only is kept here, 36 bases in frame from base 1. This entry belongs to a study of T cell repertoires in cytomegalovirus infection (dated by TCRdb to about 2019). As for the study more broadly: Recently identified HLA-C-restricted CMV epitopes, whose presentation resists viral immunomodulation, were targeted by peptide stimulations together with well-studied HLA-B-restricted epitopes. Because public TCR beta signatures pointed to carriage of CMV infection together with the matching HLA type, the HLA type of each donor mattered for the analysis. Broad study findings and their caveats: The ex vivo response was dominated by HLA-C-restricted CMV-specific TCR beta clonotypes, which also provided the single most frequent clonotype in two of eight donors. In both this cohort and an independent approximately 370-donor cohort, the cumulative frequency of public TCR beta family members distinguished carriers of CMV infection plus the relevant HLA type.

Sample treatment or condition, as interpreted from the label and publication: in vitro stimulation with specific CMV peptide epitopes to enrich CMV-specific T cells. This sequence uses TRBV6-6 and TRBJ2-7; 7 nucleotides in the junction match TRBD1. The source material was cultured PBMCs, sampled from culture after CMV antigen stimulation. The TCR comes from a human donor in good health (CMV status not recorded). Some clones in this sample may be carry-over from other donors' samples. The bases are TGTGCCAGCAGATCAGGGGGTTTCGAGCAGTACTTC. This encodes CASRSGGFEQYF.